The 17 T cell receptor beta chains listed next were all sequenced from one sample in a study of regulatory T cells in long-lasting Graves disease. CDR3 regions were amplified by Arm-PCR using iRepertoire HTBI primers to build TCR beta libraries. TCRdb processed the multiplex PCR reads anew with MiXCR; each CDR3 protein has one entry. This sample has about 520,000 distinct CDR3 sequences, with 12% found just once. Time point denoted: newly diagnosed GD, antithyroid drugs for less than 3 months. The TCR library was made from RNA extracted from PBMCs. These data are also associated with another study on T cells in Graves' hyperthyroidism and ophthalmopathy.

The sample consisted of peripheral blood mononuclear cells (PBMCs), taken at new diagnosis, from a patient treated with antithyroid drugs. The receptors stem from a woman in her twenties or thirties with Graves disease.

In this sample, this clonotype turned up many times. The chain recombines TRBV28 with TRBJ1-2; D uncertain. V was pared by 7 bases and J by 4 bases, with 19 bases between. This CDR3 is 15 amino acids long. Per the germline V gene, CDR1 is MDHEN and CDR2 is SYDVKM. Here the CDR3 DNA reads TGTGCCAGCACCCCTGCGAGGTACGGTAGCTATGGCTACACCTTC. It yields the protein CASTPARYGSYGYTF.

A few counts support this clonotype. The gene calls are TRBV19 and TRBJ1-3; the D is unclear. CDR3 length equals 15 residues. Trimming took 3 bases from V and 3 from J, leaving 12 bases between them. Germline CDR1 reads LNHDA; CDR2 reads SQIVND (reference sequence). The CDR3 here is CASSIVLGLGNTIYF. The CDR3 DNA reads as TGTGCCAGTAGTATCGTACTGGGCCTTGGAAACACCATATATTTT.

The sample holds a few counts of this clonotype. A single base separates this from a much larger clone, so it may be a read error. The rearrangement joins TRBV11-2 to TRBJ2-7; D is undetermined. The germline gives CDR1 SGHAT, CDR2 FQNNGV. The CDR3 is 10 residues long. The CDR3 here is CTSSNYEQYF. CDR3 sequence (DNA): TGTACCAGCAGCAACTACGAGCAGTACTTC. Combining the CDR3 with reference TRBV11-2 and TRBJ2-7 gives the whole variable domain EAGVAQSPRYKIIEKRQSVAFWCNPISGHATLYWYQQILGQGPKLLIQFQNNGVVDDSQLPKDRFSAERLKGVDSTLKIQPAKLEDSAVYLCTSSNYEQYFGPGTRLTVT.

This clonotype was detected a few times. A much larger clone differs by one base, so this may be a read error. The chain employs TRBV7-3 and TRBJ2-7; D ambiguous. The germline gives CDR1 SGHTA, CDR2 FQGTGA. V shed 4 bases and J shed 5 bases, with 12 bases lying between them. The CDR3 contains 13 residues. In nucleotides, the CDR3 is TGTGCCAGCAGCTCCCTCGACGGAAACGAGCAGTACTTC. It encodes CASSSLDGNEQYF.

This clonotype was detected many times. V is TRBV12-3 or TRBV12-4 and J is TRBJ2-3; a weak D match, TRBD1 (5 bases). V was shortened by 8 bases and J by 6 bases, with 15 bases between the two germline ends. The length of the CDR3 is 13 residues. The CDR3 region is CASAGHLGDTQYF. The CDR3, as DNA: TGTGCCAGCGCAGGACACCTTGGGGATACGCAGTATTTT.

This clonotype was seen many times. The chain recombines TRBV7-3 with TRBJ2-1; tentatively, D is TRBD2 (6 bases). CDR3 size: 16 residues. Deletions cut 5 bases from V and 12 bases from J, with 26 bases between. CDR1 and CDR2 from the germline V gene are SGHTA and FQGTGA. CDR3 sequence reads: CASSKKGPNGGSGQFF. CDR3 sequence (DNA): TGTGCCAGCAGCAAAAAGGGTCCCAATGGGGGGTCTGGGCAGTTCTTC.

This clonotype was seen repeatedly, ten times or more. The V gene is TRBV28, the J gene TRBJ1-2; 9 bases match TRBD1. J gave up 3 bases and V 6 bases, and 8 bases lay outside the gene matches. From germline, CDR1 is MDHEN and CDR2 SYDVKM. This CDR3 has 15 residues. The CDR3 here is CASSAGTGWDYGYTF. DNA of the CDR3: TGTGCCAGCAGCGCTGGGACAGGGTGGGACTATGGCTACACCTTC.

The CDR3 is CAWSVLAGVYEQYF. DNA for the CDR3: TGTGCCTGGAGTGTACTAGCGGGGGTCTACGAGCAGTACTTC. The chain joins TRBV30 to TRBJ2-7, with 11 bases matching TRBD2. This CDR3 comprises 14 residues. V shed 0 bases, J shed 3 bases, and the junction held 1 base outside the gene matches. From germline, CDR1 is GTSNPN and CDR2 SVGIG (reference sequence).

This clonotype was counted at least ten times. The chain employs TRBV30 and TRBJ1-2; D might be TRBD1 (6 bases). The CDR3 consists of 13 residues. Germline V gene lookup returns CDR1 GTSNPN and CDR2 SVGIG (reference sequence). The chain's CDR3 is CAGQGRGTDGYTF. In nucleotides, the CDR3 is TGTGCGGGGCAGGGCAGGGGCACGGATGGCTACACCTTC.

In its sample, this clonotype was seen many times. The V call is TRBV20-1, the J call TRBJ1-5; no definite D call. Germline V gene data show CDR1 as DFQATT and CDR2 as SNEGSKA (reference sequence). Trimming shortened V by 0 bases and J by 8 bases, and 14 bases separated the two germline ends. The CDR3 covers 14 residues. In DNA form, the CDR3 reads TGCAGTGCTAGAGAAGGGCAGGCCCAGGAGCCCCAGCATTTT. Its protein is CSAREGQAQEPQHF.

This clonotype was counted only a few times. The V call is TRBV9, the J call TRBJ1-3, with D perhaps matching TRBD1 (6 bases). Between the trimmed V and J ends, which lost 3 bases and 0 bases, there was a span of 7 bases. Per the germline V gene, CDR1 is SGDLS and CDR2 is YYNGEE. The CDR3 is 14 residues long. The CDR3, as DNA: TGTGCCAGCAGCGCGGACAGCTCTGGAAACACCATATATTTT. Translation: CASSADSSGNTIYF.

This clonotype was found many times. This chain connects TRBV19 to TRBJ1-1; 9 positions match TRBD1. V shed 6 bases and J 10 bases; nucleotides not matched to a gene: 12. The V gene's germline CDR1 is LNHDA and CDR2 SQIVND (reference sequence). The CDR3 consists of 14 residues. The CDR3 protein is CASSDRGRLVRAFF. CDR3 nucleotide sequence: TGTGCCAGTAGCGACAGGGGGAGGCTGGTACGAGCTTTCTTT.

This clonotype was found many times. This rearrangement joins TRBV11-3 to TRBJ2-1, with D possibly TRBD1 on 8 matching bases. The V gene lost 5 bases and the J gene lost 5 bases, with 22 bases spanning the gap. The CDR3 runs to 17 residues. Germline V lookup: CDR1 SGHNT, CDR2 YENEEA. The CDR3 is CASSKQGAASGHNEQFF. As DNA, the CDR3 is TGTGCCAGCAGCAAGCAGGGGGCGGCTAGCGGACACAATGAGCAGTTCTTC.

In this sample, this clonotype turned up many times. The V gene is TRBV12-3 or TRBV12-4, the J gene TRBJ1-1; no firm D call. This CDR3 comprises 14 residues. Trimming stripped 6 bases from V and 0 bases from J, with 11 bases between. CDR3 protein: CASRNGPLNTEAFF. CDR3 nucleotides: TGTGCCAGCAGAAATGGACCCCTGAACACTGAAGCTTTCTTT.

This clonotype was seen many times. This sequence joins TRBV7-9 and TRBJ2-1, with D perhaps TRBD1 (6 bases). Germline-derived CDR1 and CDR2 are SEHNR and FQNEAQ (reference sequence). V lost 1 base, J lost 3 bases, and 22 bases lay in between. The CDR3 has 19 residues. The CDR3 spells CASSLVLLETGHHYNEQFF. CDR3 nucleotide sequence: TGTGCCAGCAGCTTAGTGCTCTTAGAGACGGGACACCACTACAATGAGCAGTTCTTC.

The CDR3 is CASSLYYGNEQFF. The CDR3 DNA reads as TGTGCCAGCAGCTTGTATTACGGGAATGAGCAGTTCTTC. The chain carries TRBV5-6 and TRBJ2-1; the D is unclear. V was shortened by 1 base and J by 7 bases, with 9 bases between the two germline ends. Germline V lookup: CDR1 SGHDT, CDR2 YYEEEE. This CDR3 comprises 13 residues.

This clonotype was seen a few times. The J gene is TRBJ2-1, the V gene TRBV7-9; TRBD2 is a possible D gene (6 bases). The CDR3 is 17 residues long. Deletions cut 2 bases from V and 5 bases from J, with 19 bases between. Germline-derived CDR1 and CDR2 are SEHNR and FQNEAQ (reference sequence). The DNA of the CDR3 is TGTGCCAGCAGCTTACCGTCTGCGGGGTCCCTCCACAATGAGCAGTTCTTC. It encodes CASSLPSAGSLHNEQFF.